This TCR beta chain emerged from a study of cytomegalovirus exposure and HLA in healthy donors. Both 60 Vbeta primers and 13 Jbeta primers went into the PCR. The repertoire was sequenced with immunoSEQ multiplex PCR; TCRdb's copy has only in-frame clones and lacks some. Seen here are over 150,000 clones, roughly four fifths observed once, and the top ten hold 1.9%. As to this clone: The antigen remains unidentified.

The V and J ends lost 2 bases and 7 bases, in that order; junction bases with no gene match: 6. The germline gives CDR1 GTSNPN, CDR2 SVGIG (reference sequence). CDR3 length: 13 amino acids. Study-wide results and caveats: TCR beta chains associated with HLA were, in a later analysis, more clonally expanded than equally common others. In all likelihood, a cluster of highly shared sequence variants was a sequencing artifact. Compared with the roughly 700-donor mean, an Asian-associated ancestry cluster reportedly had fewer N-insertions, according to a later analysis. Productive status was seen about 87% or about 30% of the time for most TCR beta V segments in an earlier analysis.

The receptor's source is a young woman in good health and CMV-seronegative. What was sequenced was PBMCs. The genes are TRBV30 and TRBJ1-2, with 8 bases matching TRBD1. CDR3 amino acids: CAWSTGQGAGYTF. The CDR3 bases are TGTGCCTGGAGTACCGGACAGGGTGCTGGCTACACCTTC.